Following are 25 T cell receptor beta chains from one sample sequenced in a study of somatic mutations in cytotoxic T cells in rheumatoid arthritis. The method was immunoSEQ multiplex PCR; TCRdb's version includes in-frame clones alone and lacks a portion of them. The sample has more than 15,000 clones, 70% to 80% seen once. The sequencing sample was made of CD8+ T cells sorted from blood. The receptors stem from a man in his fifties or sixties in good health.

The rearrangement uses TRBV7-8 and TRBJ2-5; 10 nucleotides match TRBD2. The end of the DNA aligns better with TRBJ2-7, so the J call may be wrong. The germline V gene has CDR1 SGHVS and CDR2 FQNEAQ. This CDR3 spans 16 amino acids. The CDR3, as DNA: TGTGCCAGCAGCTTATTGGCTAGCGGGAGCTCCTACGAGCAGTACTTC. This sequence encodes CASSLLASGSSYEQYF.

This rearrangement joins TRBV11-2 to TRBJ2-5; no clear D gene. The ends were cut back, 5 bases at V and 5 bases at J, with 12 bases in the middle. This CDR3 region has 13 residues. Germline CDR1 and CDR2: SGHAT and FQNNGV. The CDR3 protein is CASSPHPRETQYF. The CDR3 DNA follows: TGTGCCAGCAGCCCCCACCCTCGGGAGACCCAGTACTTC.

This clone was seen a handful of times. The rearrangement uses TRBV11-2 and TRBJ2-5; 7 bases match TRBD2. V was clipped by 1 base and J by 5 bases; unmatched bases: 7. This CDR3 is built from 15 residues. Germline lookup yields CDR1 SGHAT and CDR2 FQNNGV. CDR3 in amino acids: CASSLGSGVRETQYF. In DNA, the CDR3 is TGTGCCAGCAGCTTAGGAAGCGGGGTCCGGGAGACCCAGTACTTC. The full variable domain, rest sourced from reference TRBV11-2 and TRBJ2-5, is EAGVAQSPRYKIIEKRQSVAFWCNPISGHATLYWYQQILGQGPKLLIQFQNNGVVDDSQLPKDRFSAERLKGVDSTLKIQPAKLEDSAVYLCASSLGSGVRETQYFGPGTRLLVL.

The V gene is TRBV19, the J gene TRBJ2-7; 7 bases line up with TRBD1. V shed 1 base and J 4 bases; nucleotides not matched to a gene: 4. Germline lookup yields CDR1 LNHDA and CDR2 SQIVND (reference sequence). The CDR3 runs 14 residues. CDR3 coding DNA: TGTGCCAGTAGTATAGCCGACAGGGTATACGAGCAGTACTTC. It is translated as CASSIADRVYEQYF.

The chain has TRBV7-9 and TRBJ2-5, with TRBD1 identical over 9 bases. The CDR3 totals 13 residues. In germline, CDR1 is SEHNR, CDR2 FQNEAQ (reference sequence). The J segment lost 5 bases and the V segment lost 6 bases, leaving 4 bases of the junction unmatched. The CDR3 protein is CASSHRGQETQYF. The CDR3 DNA follows: TGTGCCAGCAGTCACAGGGGGCAGGAGACCCAGTACTTC.

This clone is labeled as medium-sized (0.01 to 0.1%). The rearrangement uses TRBV4-3 and TRBJ2-1; D ambiguous. The V gene lost 0 bases and the J gene lost 0 bases, with 9 bases spanning the gap. The CDR3 is 16 amino acids. CDR1 is LGHNA and CDR2 is YSLEER in the germline V gene. CDR3 amino acids: CASSQDTWSSYNEQFF. The CDR3 nucleotides read TGCGCCAGCAGCCAAGATACGTGGAGCTCCTACAATGAGCAGTTCTTC.

The genes are TRBV7-9 and TRBJ1-5; D possibly corresponds to TRBD1 (5 bases). This CDR3 comprises 18 residues. Germline CDR1 and CDR2: SEHNR and FQNEAQ (reference sequence). The V gene lost 3 bases and the J gene lost 3 bases, with 21 bases spanning the gap. The CDR3 sequence: CASSFSQGLSFDNQPQHF. The CDR3, as DNA: TGTGCCAGCAGCTTTTCGCAGGGTTTATCATTCGACAATCAGCCCCAGCATTTT.

The genes are TRBV10-3 and TRBJ2-7, with 8 positions matching TRBD1. The CDR3 totals 15 residues. V lost 7 bases and J lost 3; bases outside the gene matches: 11. Germline loops: CDR1 ENHRY, CDR2 SYGVKD. The CDR3 spells CAITGDRSTGYEQYF. The CDR3 nucleotides are TGTGCCATCACCGGGGACAGGTCAACCGGCTACGAGCAGTACTTC.

This sequence joins TRBV2 and TRBJ2-1; TRBD2 agrees at 12 bases. V lost 6 bases and J lost 4; bases outside the gene matches: 4. The CDR3 runs 15 residues. The V gene's germline CDR1 is SNHLY and CDR2 FYNNEI. CDR3 sequence: CASSAGLAGYNEQFF. CDR3 nucleotides: TGTGCCAGCAGCGCGGGACTAGCGGGTTACAATGAGCAGTTCTTC.

For this clone: Other DNA sequences in the sample encode the same CDR3. The gene calls are TRBV19 and TRBJ1-5; 11 bases fit TRBD1. V lost 6 bases, J lost 6 bases, and 4 bases stayed unmatched. Germline CDR1 is LNHDA and CDR2 is SQIVND (reference sequence). This CDR3 contains 14 residues. CDR3 nucleotide sequence: TGTGCCAGTAGGACCGGGACAGGGGGTCAGCCCCAGCATTTT. Amino acids: CASRTGTGGQPQHF.

V is TRBV18 and J is TRBJ2-7; 8 nucleotides match TRBD1. Germline V gives CDR1 KGHSH, CDR2 LQKENI. The CDR3 length is 15 residues. V shed 1 base and J 0 bases; nucleotides not matched to a gene: 2. The CDR3 region has the DNA TGTGCCAGCTCACCACGGGACAGGCTCTCCTACGAGCAGTACTTC. It specifies CASSPRDRLSYEQYF.

J is TRBJ1-4 and V is TRBV9, with D hard to call. The V gene's germline CDR1 is SGDLS and CDR2 YYNGEE. The CDR3 is made up of 15 amino acids. V lost 5 bases and J 3 bases, leaving 14 bases between the germline ends. The CDR3: CASSSSFSPNEKLFF. The CDR3 DNA follows: TGTGCCAGCAGTAGTTCTTTTTCACCTAATGAAAAACTGTTTTTT.

J is TRBJ2-2 and V is TRBV10-3, with a tentative D call TRBD2 (6 bases). V was shortened by 10 bases and J by 4 bases, with 16 bases between the two germline ends. CDR3 length equals 14 residues. Per germline, CDR1 ENHRY and CDR2 SYGVKD. CDR3 sequence: CATGQGGVTGELFF. DNA for the CDR3: TGTGCCACTGGTCAGGGAGGAGTCACCGGGGAGCTGTTTTTT.

This chain links TRBV19 with TRBJ1-1; 7 nucleotides match TRBD1. The CDR3 has 15 amino acids. The J segment lost 0 bases and the V segment lost 6 bases, leaving 7 bases of the junction unmatched. In germline, CDR1 is LNHDA, CDR2 SQIVND (reference sequence). CDR3 sequence reads: CASRPTGTMNTEAFF. CDR3 nucleotide sequence: TGTGCCAGTAGGCCGACAGGGACGATGAACACTGAAGCTTTCTTT.

The CDR3 is CASSFSGTTANTGELFF. In nucleotides, the CDR3 is TGCGCCAGCAGCTTCTCCGGGACAACCGCGAACACCGGGGAGCTGTTTTTT. The chain recombines TRBV5-1 with TRBJ2-2, with D maybe TRBD1 (6 bases). The CDR3 spans 17 residues. The ends were cut back, 2 bases at V and 0 bases at J, with 14 bases in the middle. Germline CDR1 is SGHRS and CDR2 is YFSETQ.

The chain recombines TRBV11-2 with TRBJ2-5; the D gene is possibly TRBD2 (6 bases). Germline CDR1 is SGHAT and CDR2 is FQNNGV. Trimming took off 5 bases at V and 1 base at J, with 11 bases between the two ends. The CDR3 contains 14 residues. CDR3 amino acids: CASSTRDFQETQYF. CDR3 DNA sequence: TGTGCCAGCAGCACTCGGGACTTCCAAGAGACCCAGTACTTC.

This clone appeared once. The gene calls are TRBV5-6 and TRBJ2-1; D call uncertain. The CDR3 runs to 12 residues. The germline V gene encodes CDR1 SGHDT and CDR2 YYEEEE. The V end was cut by 1 base, the J end by 10 bases, with 9 bases between. CDR3 region: CASSLPGREQFF. The DNA for the CDR3 is TGTGCCAGCAGCTTGCCAGGTCGAGAGCAGTTCTTC.

The V and J genes are TRBV6-5 and TRBJ1-6; perhaps TRBD1 as D (5 bases). V was shortened by 6 bases and J by 9 bases, with 12 bases between the two germline ends. In germline, CDR1 is MNHEY, CDR2 SVGAGI. This CDR3 has 13 amino acids. This CDR3 reads CASSPDSSSPLHF. CDR3 in DNA: TGTGCCAGCAGCCCTGACAGTAGTTCACCCCTCCACTTT.

CDR3 nucleotides: TGTGCCAGCAGCCCCTGGACTAGCGGGGGGGCTGACACCGGGGAGCTGTTTTTT. Its protein is CASSPWTSGGADTGELFF. V gene TRBV4-2 combines with J gene TRBJ2-2; 15 positions agree with TRBD2. The junction had 6 bases not matched to a gene; V was cut back by 4 bases and J by 3 bases. The CDR3 is made up of 18 amino acids. CDR1 is LGHNA and CDR2 is YNFKEQ in the germline V gene.

This chain uses TRBV6-5 with TRBJ2-2, with a possible D match to TRBD1 (6 bases). Germline V gene sequence: CDR1 MNHEY, CDR2 SVGAGI. The CDR3 loop spans 15 amino acids. The V and J ends lost 6 bases and 4 bases respectively, with 15 bases between them. Here the CDR3 reads CASSLRDTRTGELFF. DNA for the CDR3: TGTGCCAGCAGCCTCCGGGACACCCGCACCGGGGAGCTGTTTTTT.

The gene calls are TRBV2 and TRBJ1-1; D might be TRBD1 (5 bases). Germline assignment: CDR1 SNHLY and CDR2 FYNNEI. The CDR3 runs to 14 residues. The V gene lost 1 base and the J gene lost 0 bases, with 6 bases spanning the gap. CDR3 coding DNA: TGTGCCAGCAGTGAAGGACAGATGAACACTGAAGCTTTCTTT. Protein: CASSEGQMNTEAFF. Complete variable domain (other parts from reference TRBV2 and TRBJ1-1): EPEVTQTPSHQVTQMGQEVILRCVPISNHLYFYWYRQILGQKVEFLVSFYNNEISEKSEIFDDQFSVERPDGSNFTLKIRSTKLEDSAMYFCASSEGQMNTEAFFGQGTRLTVV.

This chain links TRBV6-1 with TRBJ2-7; 9 nucleotides agree with TRBD1. Germline CDR1 and CDR2: MNHNS and SASEGT. J gave up 7 bases and V 7 bases, and 14 bases lay outside the gene matches. The CDR3 loop spans 15 amino acids. The CDR3 coding sequence is TGTGCCAGCACTCTCCGGACAGGGGATAATAGTGAGCAGTACTTC. Its protein product is CASTLRTGDNSEQYF.

This chain connects TRBV11-2 to TRBJ1-2; 8 bases agree with TRBD1. After removal of 5 bases from V and 3 bases from J, the junction contained 8 bases not matched to a gene. This CDR3 region has 15 residues. Looked up from germline, CDR1 is SGHAT and CDR2 is FQNNGV. For the CDR3, the DNA is TGTGCCAGCAGCCTACCAGGGGGCGGGTACTATGGCTACACCTTC. Its translation: CASSLPGGGYYGYTF. Combining the CDR3 with reference TRBV11-2 and TRBJ1-2 gives the whole variable domain EAGVAQSPRYKIIEKRQSVAFWCNPISGHATLYWYQQILGQGPKLLIQFQNNGVVDDSQLPKDRFSAERLKGVDSTLKIQPAKLEDSAVYLCASSLPGGGYYGYTFGSGTRLTVV.

The rearrangement uses TRBV6-1 and TRBJ2-3; 13 bases match TRBD2. V shed 2 bases, J shed 5 bases, and the junction held 4 bases outside the gene matches. Germline CDR1 and CDR2: MNHNS and SASEGT. The CDR3 is 16 amino acids. CDR3 DNA sequence: TGTGCCAGCAGTGAAAGATGGACTAGCGGGGGAGATACGCAGTATTTT. Translated: CASSERWTSGGDTQYF.

The chain couples TRBV29-1 to TRBJ2-7; 8 bases are shared with TRBD2. V was clipped by 7 bases and J by 4 bases; unmatched bases: 24. The CDR3 runs to 18 residues. CDR1 is SQVTM, CDR2 ANQGSEA, per germline. This chain's CDR3 is CSAGSGGGIRGAPYEQYF. CDR3 nucleotides: TGCAGCGCCGGATCGGGCGGGGGGATCCGAGGTGCCCCTTACGAGCAGTACTTC.